The table lists the clone carrying this TCR beta chain with many counts. The antigen remains undetermined. This sample was included in a study of blood T cells in healthy people across ages. Overall study: Every two T cells gave about one barcoded beta molecule via template switching. Study-wide points: Naive T cell percentage by flow cytometry tracked strongly with beta diversity. The unknown donor CMV status may have confounded expanded clonotype changes.

Total RNA was isolated from each sample in quantities of at least 6 micrograms. The CDR3 contains 12 residues. V was cut by 6 bases and J by 4 bases, with 13 bases left in between. Germline-derived CDR1 and CDR2 are SQVTM and ANQGSEA. Combining a sample-barcoded 5' primer with a J-beta primer mix, a second PCR ran for about 7 to 11 cycles. TCRdb called the 5' RACE reads again in MiXCR, with one record for every CDR3 protein. The data hold about 680,000 distinct CDR3 sequences, with roughly 49% observed a single time. The chain recombines TRBV29-1 with TRBJ2-7, with D maybe TRBD1 (5 bases). The sample taken for sequencing was blood. This TCR was sampled from a woman aged 55-70 years in good health. CDR3 sequence reads: CSVGPHQYEQYF. For the CDR3, the DNA is TGCAGCGTGGGGCCACACCAGTACGAGCAGTACTTC.